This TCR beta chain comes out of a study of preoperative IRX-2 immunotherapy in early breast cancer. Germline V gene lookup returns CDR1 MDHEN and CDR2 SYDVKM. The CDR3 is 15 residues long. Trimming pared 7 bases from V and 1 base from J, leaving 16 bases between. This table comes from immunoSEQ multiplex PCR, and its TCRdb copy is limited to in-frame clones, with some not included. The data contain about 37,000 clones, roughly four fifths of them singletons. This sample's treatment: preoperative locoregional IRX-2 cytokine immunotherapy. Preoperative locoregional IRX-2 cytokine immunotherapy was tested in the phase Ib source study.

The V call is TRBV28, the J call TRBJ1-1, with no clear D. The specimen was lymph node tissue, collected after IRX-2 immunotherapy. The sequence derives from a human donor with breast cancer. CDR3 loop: CASTLRWAANTEAFF. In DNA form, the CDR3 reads TGTGCCAGCACTCTTCGTTGGGCCGCGAACACTGAAGCTTTCTTT.